One and the same sample provided the 5 T cell receptor beta chains below, sequenced in a study of T-cell memory formation after mild COVID-19. TCRdb recomputed calls from the 5' RACE reads with MiXCR, one row per CDR3 protein. This table has 430,000 or so distinct CDR3 sequences, roughly 25% appearing once. The source material was PBMCs or a T cell subset sorted from them (not recorded which). Receptors were obtained from an adult woman who had mild COVID-19 (a few samples of this study predate the infection). Cell type and time point are not known.

Many counts were recorded for this clonotype. The chain joins TRBV18 to TRBJ2-7; 10 bases align to TRBD1. V trimming: 2 bases; J trimming: 3 bases; junction bases outside the gene matches: 7. The CDR3 is 16 amino acids. The germline V gene has CDR1 KGHSH and CDR2 LQKENI. The CDR3 region has the DNA TGTGCCAGCTCACCATCCGGGACAGGGGTCCTCTACGAGCAGTACTTC. Translation gives CASSPSGTGVLYEQYF.

This clonotype was observed a handful of times. The CDR3 here is CASSLFPGRARGEQFF. DNA of the CDR3: TGCGCCAGCAGCTTGTTCCCCGGGAGGGCCCGGGGTGAGCAGTTCTTC. This sequence joins TRBV5-1 and TRBJ2-1; 8 bases line up with TRBD2. The CDR3 is 16 residues long. Germline-derived CDR1 and CDR2 are SGHRS and YFSETQ. The V segment lost 1 base and the J segment 9 bases; nucleotides outside the gene matches: 12. Full variable domain (remainder filled in from reference TRBV5-1 and TRBJ2-1): KAGVTQTPRYLIKTRGQQVTLSCSPISGHRSVSWYQQTPGQGLQFLFEYFSETQRNKGNFPGRFSGRQFSNSRSEMNVSTLELGDSALYLCASSLFPGRARGEQFFGPGTRLTVL.

The V and J genes are TRBV10-3 and TRBJ2-4; 9 nucleotides agree with TRBD2. Germline V gene sequence: CDR1 ENHRY, CDR2 SYGVKD. This CDR3 spans 18 amino acids. V trimming: 3 bases; J trimming: 3 bases; junction bases outside the gene matches: 12. The CDR3 sequence: CAISDGLAKGQGKNIQYF. CDR3 in DNA: TGTGCCATCAGTGATGGACTAGCGAAGGGGCAAGGCAAAAACATTCAGTACTTC.

The chain combines TRBV10-3 with TRBJ2-7; 8 nucleotides match TRBD1. V trimming: 1 base; J trimming: 3 bases; junction bases outside the gene matches: 5. The CDR3 has 15 amino acids. In germline, CDR1 is ENHRY, CDR2 SYGVKD. The CDR3 nucleotides are TGTGCCATCAGTGAGTGGCAGGGGGCTATCTACGAGCAGTACTTC. Its translation: CAISEWQGAIYEQYF.

This clonotype appeared a few times. The chain uses TRBV6-1 and TRBJ2-7; D is unresolved. Germline-derived CDR1 and CDR2 are MNHNS and SASEGT. V shed 1 base and J shed 6 bases, with 13 bases lying between them. The CDR3 has 14 amino acids. The DNA of the CDR3 is TGTGCCAGCAGTGAAGTCGGTTCTTTTAGCGAGCAGTACTTC. This sequence encodes CASSEVGSFSEQYF.